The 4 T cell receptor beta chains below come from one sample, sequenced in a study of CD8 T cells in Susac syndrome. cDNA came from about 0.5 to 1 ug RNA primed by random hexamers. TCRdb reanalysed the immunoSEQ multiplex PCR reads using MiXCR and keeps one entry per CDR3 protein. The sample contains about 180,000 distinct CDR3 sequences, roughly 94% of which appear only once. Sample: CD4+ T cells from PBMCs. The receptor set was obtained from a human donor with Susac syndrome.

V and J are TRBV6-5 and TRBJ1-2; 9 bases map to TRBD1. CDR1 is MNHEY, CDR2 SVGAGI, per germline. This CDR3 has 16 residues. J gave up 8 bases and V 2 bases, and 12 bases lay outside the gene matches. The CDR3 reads CASSYLPGQGFMGYTF. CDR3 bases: TGTGCCAGCAGTTACCTACCGGGACAGGGATTTATGGGCTACACCTTC.

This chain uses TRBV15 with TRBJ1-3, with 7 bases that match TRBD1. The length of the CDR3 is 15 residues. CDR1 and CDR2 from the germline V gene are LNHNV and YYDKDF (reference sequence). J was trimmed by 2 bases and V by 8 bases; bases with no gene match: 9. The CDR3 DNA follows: TGTGCCACCCAACCGGGACAGTCCCCTGGAAACACCATATATTTT. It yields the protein CATQPGQSPGNTIYF.

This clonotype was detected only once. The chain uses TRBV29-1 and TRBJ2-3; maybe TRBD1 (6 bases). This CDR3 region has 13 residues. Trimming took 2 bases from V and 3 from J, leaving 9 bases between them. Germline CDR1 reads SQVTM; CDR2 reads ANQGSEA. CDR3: CSVETGMTDTQYF. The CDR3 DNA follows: TGCAGCGTTGAAACAGGGATGACAGATACGCAGTATTTT.

Here the CDR3 reads CASTARDVPYF. The CDR3 bases are TGTGCCAGTACGGCGCGGGATGTGCCTTACTTC. This sequence joins TRBV6-6 and TRBJ2-4, with D maybe TRBD2 (6 bases). The CDR3 covers 11 residues. The V end lost 9 bases, the J end lost 16 bases, and 19 bases lay between the germline ends. The germline V gene encodes CDR1 MNHNY and CDR2 SVGAGI (reference sequence).